This T cell receptor beta chain is drawn from a study of metastatic and nonmetastatic thyroid tumors. Turning to the study itself: Patients with malignant and benign thyroid disease provided blood and tumor or nodule tissue, whose repertoires were compared. Study-wide results and caveats: Compared with benign nodules, malignant thyroid tumors were reported to have significantly higher TCR beta diversity in both blood and tumor.

Of note for this clone: Antigen unknown. The junction shows a germline mismatch at one end, possibly a read error.

Methods used by the authors: Differences in CDR3 between clinicopathological groups were drawn on to build a classifier intended to discriminate distant-metastatic papillary thyroid cancer patients. TCRdb reassembled clones from the PCR reads with MiXCR. In this record, the V and J calls reflect TCRdb's handling and not the investigators' own analysis. The table records some 28,000 clones, around 15% of them present only once. Patients were all untreated before their thyroid surgery. The CDR3 loop spans 14 amino acids. CDR1 is MDHEN, CDR2 SYDVKM, per germline. The rearrangement links TRBV28 to TRBJ2-5; D is unresolved. The sample consisted of blood. This clonotype was obtained from a female donor with papillary thyroid cancer or a benign thyroid nodule (not recorded which). Some clones in this sample may be carry-over from other donors' samples. The CDR3 nucleotides read TGTGCCAGCAGATTATTGACGGCTCAAGAGACCCAGTACTTC. Its protein is CASRLLTAQETQYF.